The clone carrying this T cell receptor (beta chain) was counted only a few times. V lost 3 bases, J lost 4 bases, and 3 bases lay in between. The CDR3 extends over 10 amino acids. Germline V gene lookup returns CDR1 DFQATT and CDR2 SNEGSKA (reference sequence). The data stem from a study of cytotoxic CD8 clonotypes in ibrutinib-treated CLL. Clones were read by immunoSEQ multiplex PCR, and TCRdb kept only the in-frame ones, dropping some. The profile shows about 140,000 clones, roughly 76% of them singletons. Sequences were derived from PBMCs, sampled after 24 months of ibrutinib treatment. This TCR derives from a human donor with chronic lymphocytic leukemia. V gene TRBV20-1 combines with J gene TRBJ1-2; D is unresolved. The chain's CDR3 is CSASSYGYTF. CDR3 coding DNA: TGCAGTGCTAGTAGCTATGGCTACACCTTC.